This T cell receptor delta chain was retrieved from a study of Vδ1+ human thymocytes. Broader study findings: In the thymus, TRG and TRD repertoires looked highly polyclonal with Gaussian CDR3 lengths.

Germline V gene sequence: CDR1 TSWWSYY, CDR2 QGS. The CDR3 is made up of 22 amino acids. This clone was observed a few times. Its cognate antigen is unknown. One end of the junction varies from germline; a read error may be responsible. RNA was extracted from the cells and then reverse transcribed. The CDR3 regions were amplified by multiplex PCR from V-gene primers to a constant-region primer. TCRdb reprocessed the multiplex PCR reads using CATT. The sample contains just under 55,000 delta-chain clones, more than 15% of which appear only once. The chain combines TRDV1 with TRDJ1; the D call may be TRDD2 or TRDD3 (9 bases each). The TCR comes from a boy under two years old who had congenital heart surgery. Sequencing was carried out using Vdelta1+ gamma-delta thymocytes from the thymus. Subset: FACS-sorted CD3+ TCRalphabeta- TCRVdelta1+ TCRVdelta2- thymocytes. This CDR3 reads CALGKLPFLRGILRQATDKLIF. The CDR3 coding sequence is TGTGCTCTTGGGAAACTGCCCTTCCTACGGGGGATACTACGCCAAGCCACCGATAAACTCATCTTT.